Sequencing of this TCR beta chain was carried out in a study of blood T cell repertoires in COVID-19. Study information: Some COVID-19 samples were acute and others convalescent; all came from the United States, Italy and Spain. Nucleic acid was either cDNA or gDNA, and it came from T cells, B-cell-depleted T cells, or PBMCs.

Per germline, CDR1 SGDLS and CDR2 YYNGEE. This CDR3 is built from 14 residues. The J segment lost 5 bases and the V segment lost 1 base, leaving 2 bases of the junction unmatched. This clone occurred once. Original analysis: Scientists estimated how many nucleated cells there were by amplifying reference gene primers. The assay was immunoSEQ multiplex PCR, and TCRdb's table has in-frame clones only and misses some. V and J calls plus clone size are reproduced from that table; the DNA served to infer D and trimming. The profile covers around 150,000 clones, with 80% to 90% appearing a single time and under 3.5% taken by the ten largest.

The V gene is TRBV9, the J gene TRBJ2-2; TRBD1 agrees at 7 bases. Sequenced sample: peripheral blood. The sequence was collected from a man in his sixties or seventies with acute or convalescent COVID-19. Here the CDR3 reads CASSVSQGTGELFF. Here the CDR3 DNA reads TGTGCCAGCAGCGTATCACAGGGGACCGGGGAGCTGTTTTTT.